Sequencing of this T cell receptor (beta chain) was carried out in a study of blood T cell repertoires in COVID-19. Study background: T cells, B-cell-depleted T cells, or PBMCs supplied cDNA or gDNA.

The CDR3 spans 12 residues. V was cut by 5 bases and J by 8 bases, with 12 bases left in between. Looked up from germline, CDR1 is SGHTA and CDR2 is FQGNSA. Allocation to cohorts depended on clinical history reported by the participants. Assay: immunoSEQ multiplex PCR; the TCRdb copy retains only in-frame clones and omits some. The table has about 210,000 clones, about nine tenths seen once. Specimen: PBMCs or T cells enriched from blood (not recorded which). This receptor was taken from a woman in her 40s with acute COVID-19. The gene calls are TRBV7-2 and TRBJ1-2, with no clear D. The CDR3 sequence is CASSRNWEGYTF. CDR3 coding DNA: TGTGCCAGCAGCCGGAACTGGGAGGGCTACACCTTC. The entire variable domain, with the rest obtained from reference TRBV7-2 and TRBJ1-2, is as follows: GAGVSQSPSNKVTEKGKDVELRCDPISGHTALYWYRQSLGQGLEFLIYFQGNSAPDKSGLPSDRFSAERTGGSVSTLTIQRTQQEDSAVYLCASSRNWEGYTFGSGTRLTVV.